The T cell receptor beta chain described here comes from a study of blood T cell repertoires in COVID-19 (dated by TCRdb to the early 2020s). Looking at the study overall: Samples covering the acute and convalescent phases of COVID-19 were provided by collaborators in the United States, Italy and Spain. The dataset comprised deeply sampled blood TCRbeta repertoires from subjects exposed to, actively infected with, or recovered from COVID-19. Where available, HLA class I and class II types were obtained from metadata supplied by the sample provider rather than from assay-based typing. The prospective study material was composed of cDNA or gDNA derived from T cells, B-cell-depleted T cells, or PBMCs. The repertoires were released in a freely available public database intended as a resource for research on the immune response to SARS-CoV-2. The samples were drawn from two sources: the first 160 participants of the ongoing ImmuneRACE study, and over 1,000 subjects contributed by 6 global collaborators. Sample metadata almost always included a de-identified subject ID, COVID-19 status, age in years and sex. What the work shows at the level of the full study, not this receptor alone: The quantity of clinical and demographic metadata differed by source and by participant and was supplied without curation.

Whole blood was collected in K2EDTA tubes by collaborating institutions according to the institutions' own protocols. For TCRbeta analysis, collaborator samples were shipped as frozen whole blood, as isolated PBMCs, or as DNA extracted from either sample type. The CDR3 holds 17 amino acids from the cysteine to the phenylalanine. The kept DNA is CDR3 alone, 51 bases in frame from the first base. Looking up the germline V gene yields CDR1 LGHNA and CDR2 YSLEER. V trim: 3 bases; J trim: 3 bases; unmatched bases: 7. The immunoSEQ Assay, a bias-controlled multiplex PCR, was used to amplify TCRbeta CDR3 regions from genomic DNA. Processing in the source paper ran as follows. The number of nucleated cells in each sample was estimated from the amplification of reference gene primers within the assay. Sequence reads were collapsed and filtered to measure the absolute abundance of every unique TCRbeta CDR3 rearrangement. For each sample, productive Simpson clonality was calculated as the square root of Simpson's diversity index over productive rearrangements. Not all clones reach the TCRdb copy of this immuneACCESS table, which keeps in-frame sequences only. Checked studies attribute under half of the gap to unresolved V genes and leave the rest unexplained. V and J calls and clone size are given by that table; D and trimming were obtained from the DNA. Within this sample are more than 75,000 clones, with roughly 84% of them counted one time only. More than 12% of the sample lies in the top ten.

Points on this clone: The antigen it binds to is not known. No much larger clone is present one base from it, and per-base qualities are unavailable.

Sequenced: peripheral blood. The chain was built from TRBV4-3 and TRBJ2-1; 11 bases in the junction line up with TRBD2. The clonotype originates from a woman in her seventies with acute or convalescent COVID-19. The sequenced DNA is TGCGCCAGCAGCCACACCGGGACTAGCGGCTTCTACAATGAGCAGTTCTTC. It translates to CASSHTGTSGFYNEQFF.